This TCR beta chain was profiled in a study of radiotherapy plus CTLA-4 blockade in lung cancer. The study's findings and limits: Response, reportedly, was best predicted by interferon-beta along with early blood T cell clone dynamics.

Sequencing used immunoSEQ multiplex PCR; TCRdb keeps in-frame clones, though not all of them. The sample has 62,000 or so clones, about 80% seen once. In this sample, this clone turned up once. The antigen is not known. Enrolled patients, whose metastatic non-small-cell lung cancer was chemo-refractory, received focal radiation plus CTLA-4 blockade with ipilimumab. CDR3 size: 15 residues. Germline CDR1 is MNHEY and CDR2 is SMNVEV (reference sequence). Trimming removed 8 bases from V and 8 bases from J, with 19 bases in between. The chain combines TRBV27 with TRBJ1-6; the D gene is possibly TRBD1 (6 bases). Source: peripheral blood, taken from a patient treated with radiotherapy plus ipilimumab. This sequence was found in a human donor with non-small cell lung cancer who had a complete response to radiotherapy plus ipilimumab. The CDR3 here is CASRQLDRSYSPLHF. The CDR3 region has the DNA TGTGCCAGCCGACAACTCGACAGGAGTTATTCACCCCTCCACTTT.